The entry below gives a single T cell receptor beta chain sequence along with its context. Its target is unknown. The PCR contained 60 Vbeta and 13 Jbeta primers. Sequencing used immunoSEQ multiplex PCR; TCRdb keeps in-frame clones, though not all of them. The top ten hold approximately 11% of the sample, which has approximately 98,000 clones, 75% to 85% seen once. This CDR3 region has 14 residues. From germline, CDR1 is SGHRS and CDR2 YFSETQ. V was trimmed by 7 bases and J by 4 bases, leaving 15 bases between them. This sample was included in a study of cytomegalovirus exposure and HLA in healthy donors. Study outcomes and limitations: Within the data, a cluster of highly shared sequence variants was likely a sequencing artifact. Fewer N-insertions (relative to the approximately 700-donor mean) were reportedly seen in an Asian-associated ancestry cluster in a later analysis.

The clonotype comes from a man aged 18 to 30 in good health and CMV-seropositive. This sequence joins TRBV5-1 and TRBJ1-3; D possibly corresponds to TRBD1 (6 bases). Sequenced material: PBMCs. The CDR3 DNA sequence: TGCGCCAGCTCGACACAGGGTACCGGAAACACCATATATTTT. Translated: CASSTQGTGNTIYF.